This record covers a single T cell receptor (beta chain). Its specificity is not known. Repertoires were generated with immunoSEQ multiplex PCR, while TCRdb's copy carries only in-frame clones and drops some. The sample lists 100,000 or so clones, 94% occurring once. This specimen comes from a study of siplizumab effects on memory and regulatory T cells. The germline V gene encodes CDR1 LNHDA and CDR2 SQIVND (reference sequence). This CDR3 spans 14 amino acids. V lost 6 bases and J lost 4; bases outside the gene matches: 2. General study results and limits: Suppressive function of proliferating Tregs from siplizumab cultures was not confirmed.

The sequencing input was non-Treg CD4+ T cells sorted from blood. This chain links TRBV19 with TRBJ2-1; 11 bases are a match to TRBD2. This TCR derives from a human donor in good health. CDR3 DNA: TGTGCCAGTAGAAGACTAGCGGGGTACAATGAGCAGTTCTTC. Encoded protein: CASRRLAGYNEQFF.